Presented here are 6 T cell receptor beta chains from one specimen sequenced in a study of regulatory T cells in long-lasting Graves disease. Building the TCR beta libraries relied on iRepertoire HTBI primers, and CDR3 regions underwent Arm-PCR. One entry per CDR3 protein, called by TCRdb with MiXCR from the multiplex PCR reads. The top ten clones hold 10% of a sample with hundreds of thousands of distinct CDR3 sequences, approximately 15% of them seen once. This sample's time point: newly diagnosed GD, antithyroid drugs for less than 3 months. PBMC RNA was the source of the TCR library. These data were also reused for a study on T cells in Graves' hyperthyroidism and ophthalmopathy.

The source was peripheral blood mononuclear cells (PBMCs), collected at new diagnosis, from a patient treated with antithyroid drugs. The origin of the receptors is a man younger than 40 with Graves disease.

At least ten counts were recorded for this clonotype. The chain has TRBV3-1 and TRBJ1-1; no clear D. Germline V lookup: CDR1 LGHDT, CDR2 YNNKEL (reference sequence). This CDR3 has 12 residues. The germline V and J ends were trimmed by 1 base and 7 bases, with 7 bases remaining between them. DNA for the CDR3: TGTGCCAGCAGCCAAGGGGAGGATGAAGCTTTCTTT. As protein: CASSQGEDEAFF.

This rearrangement joins TRBV30 to TRBJ2-5; D is undetermined. V was shortened by 4 bases and J by 7 bases, with 16 bases between the two germline ends. CDR3 size: 13 residues. Germline CDR1 and CDR2: GTSNPN and SVGIG (reference sequence). CDR3 DNA: TGTGCCTGGACCACCTTACCCACCGGGACCCAGTACTTC. This gives the protein CAWTTLPTGTQYF.

There are many counts of this clonotype. The rearrangement links TRBV20-1 to TRBJ2-7; 8 bases line up with TRBD2. V dropped 0 bases and J dropped 2; count of bases not matched to a gene: 9. Per germline, CDR1 DFQATT and CDR2 SNEGSKA (reference sequence). The CDR3 has 16 residues. CDR3 loop: CSARDISGTDPYEQYF. CDR3 DNA: TGCAGTGCTAGAGATATTAGCGGGACCGATCCCTACGAGCAGTACTTC.

This clonotype was observed many times. The rearrangement joins TRBV20-1 to TRBJ1-1, with D possibly being TRBD1 (6 bases). The CDR3 is 15 residues long. Germline V gene sequence: CDR1 DFQATT, CDR2 SNEGSKA (reference sequence). Trimming took 3 bases from V and 2 from J, leaving 16 bases between them. The CDR3 sequence is CSARGAPGPNTEAFF. As DNA, the CDR3 is TGCAGTGCTAGGGGGGCTCCCGGGCCTAACACTGAAGCTTTCTTT.

The chain uses TRBV4-1 and TRBJ2-7, with a tentative D call TRBD1 (5 bases). V lost 5 bases and J 0 bases, leaving 14 bases between the germline ends. The CDR3 spans 15 residues. The germline V gene encodes CDR1 MGHRA and CDR2 YSYEKL. DNA for the CDR3: TGCGCCAGCAGCATACCCCCAGGGTCCTCCTACGAGCAGTACTTC. The encoded protein is CASSIPPGSSYEQYF.

There are many counts of this clonotype. The J gene is TRBJ2-1, the V gene TRBV29-1; weak D call: TRBD2 (5 bases). CDR1 is SQVTM, CDR2 ANQGSEA, per germline. The CDR3 covers 13 residues. Deletions cut 3 bases from V and 5 bases from J, with 11 bases between. The CDR3 nucleotides read TGCAGCGTTGACGGGGTCCCTAACAATGAGCAGTTCTTC. Translation: CSVDGVPNNEQFF.